What follows are 13 T cell receptor beta chains derived from one specimen sequenced in a study of T cell responses to AZD1222 COVID-19 vaccine. This table comes from immunoSEQ multiplex PCR, and its TCRdb copy is limited to in-frame clones, with some not included. The sample has 90,000 to 100,000 clones; approximately 90% are singletons. The sequencing here drew on peripheral blood, taken on day 0 of AZD1222 vaccination. Receptors originate from an adult in good health.

The chain links TRBV7-2 to TRBJ2-1; TRBD1 agrees at 7 bases. V lost 4 bases and J lost 12; bases outside the gene matches: 6. From germline, CDR1 is SGHTA and CDR2 FQGNSA. The CDR3 contains 12 residues. The CDR3 DNA is TGTGCCAGCAGCTCCCAGGGGGTCGGGCAGTTCTTC. Its protein is CASSSQGVGQFF.

The chain joins TRBV16 to TRBJ2-1, with TRBD2 identical over 11 bases. Germline V CDR1 and CDR2: KGHSY, FQNENV. J lost 15 bases, V lost 2 bases, and 6 bases had no gene match. The CDR3 runs 13 residues. This CDR3 reads CASSQTSGGVRFF. The DNA for the CDR3 is TGTGCCAGCAGCCAAACTAGCGGGGGCGTTAGGTTCTTC.

CDR3 sequence reads: CSVGTGVGDTQYF. CDR3 coding DNA: TGCAGCGTTGGCACAGGGGTGGGAGATACGCAGTATTTT. The chain carries TRBV29-1 and TRBJ2-3; TRBD1 aligns across 7 bases. The CDR3 length is 13 residues. Germline CDR1 and CDR2: SQVTM and ANQGSEA. V was pared by 4 bases and J by 5 bases, with 6 bases of the junction left unmatched.

This clone was recorded a few times. This chain uses TRBV19 with TRBJ2-1; 8 bases are shared with TRBD2. Trimming at V came to 7 bases and at J to 5 bases, leaving 7 bases not matched to a gene. Germline assignment: CDR1 LNHDA and CDR2 SQIVND (reference sequence). The CDR3 length is 14 residues. In DNA, the CDR3 is TGTGCCAGTACCCCTCAGCGGGGGCACAATGAGCAGTTCTTC. Translated: CASTPQRGHNEQFF.

This clone was seen only a few times. The J gene is TRBJ1-3, the V gene TRBV4-2; TRBD1 might be the D (5 bases). The CDR3 length is 16 residues. CDR1 is LGHNA, CDR2 YNFKEQ, per germline. V dropped 4 bases and J dropped 1 base, with 14 bases sitting between them. The CDR3 loop reads CASSLLGGPSGNTIYF. The CDR3 nucleotides are TGTGCCAGCAGCCTCCTGGGGGGTCCGTCTGGAAACACCATATATTTT.

The chain employs TRBV11-2 and TRBJ2-7, with TRBD2 matching over 13 bases. CDR3 length equals 15 residues. Looked up from germline, CDR1 is SGHAT and CDR2 is FQNNGV. V gave up 3 bases and J gave up 7 bases; unmatched junction bases: 6. CDR3 sequence: CASSLGLAGSREQYF. Here the CDR3 DNA reads TGTGCCAGCAGCTTGGGACTAGCGGGAAGTCGGGAGCAGTACTTC.

The chain joins TRBV9 to TRBJ1-1; 9 bases align to TRBD1. The CDR3 sequence is 14 residues long. The ends lost 0 bases at V and 3 bases at J; junction bases unmatched: 0. Germline-derived CDR1 and CDR2 are SGDLS and YYNGEE. The CDR3 loop reads CASSVGQGDTEAFF. CDR3 coding DNA: TGTGCCAGCAGCGTAGGACAGGGGGACACTGAAGCTTTCTTT. Full variable domain (rest looked up from reference TRBV9 and TRBJ1-1): DSGVTQTPKHLITATGQRVTLRCSPRSGDLSVYWYQQSLDQGLQFLIQYYNGEERAKGNILERFSAQQFPDLHSELNLSSLELGDSALYFCASSVGQGDTEAFFGQGTRLTVV.

V gene TRBV10-2 combines with J gene TRBJ1-2; 7 nucleotides align to TRBD1. This CDR3 region has 17 residues. Trimming took 8 bases from V and 1 from J; bases not matched to a gene: 16. Germline CDR1 and CDR2: WSHSY and SAAADI. The CDR3, as DNA: TGCGCCAGCTCAGAGGGACAGCAAGAAGCTTTTAACTATGGCTACACCTTC. Protein sequence: CASSEGQQEAFNYGYTF.

In its sample, this clone was seen once. The chain combines TRBV5-1 with TRBJ2-2; 13 bases map to TRBD2. Germline CDR1 reads SGHRS; CDR2 reads YFSETQ. The ends lost 0 bases at V and 5 bases at J; junction bases unmatched: 7. The CDR3 has 18 residues. DNA of the CDR3: TGCGCCAGCAGCTTGGGGACTAGCGGGAGAGTCGTTACCGGGGAGCTGTTTTTT. Its translation is CASSLGTSGRVVTGELFF.

The chain recombines TRBV6-5 with TRBJ2-7; D is uncertain. Germline V gene sequence: CDR1 MNHEY, CDR2 SVGAGI. The V end was cut by 2 bases, the J end by 3 bases, with 14 bases between. CDR3 length: 15 residues. DNA of the CDR3: TGTGCCAGCAGTTACATAGGAATCGCTGTCTACGAGCAGTACTTC. Translated, it gives CASSYIGIAVYEQYF.

This chain connects TRBV5-1 to TRBJ1-1, with D hard to call. From germline, CDR1 is SGHRS and CDR2 YFSETQ. The V end was cut by 4 bases, the J end by 1 base, with 8 bases between. The CDR3 consists of 13 residues. The CDR3 loop reads CASSEIKNTEAFF. In DNA, the CDR3 is TGCGCCAGCAGCGAGATTAAGAACACTGAAGCTTTCTTT.

This chain uses TRBV28 with TRBJ1-3; D gene unclear. V was cut by 9 bases and J by 0 bases, with 18 bases left in between. CDR3 length equals 16 residues. CDR1 and CDR2 (germline): MDHEN, SYDVKM. The DNA of the CDR3 is TGTGCCAGTAGTGAGCAGGCCCTCCGCTCTGGAAACACCATATATTTT. This codes for CASSEQALRSGNTIYF.

The chain carries TRBV19 and TRBJ2-5, with unresolved D. Trimming took 3 bases from V and 3 from J, leaving 11 bases between them. Germline loops: CDR1 LNHDA, CDR2 SQIVND (reference sequence). The CDR3 totals 14 residues. The CDR3 coding sequence is TGTGCCAGTAGTATGTTCCCTCCAAAAGAGACCCAGTACTTC. This codes for CASSMFPPKETQYF.